Listed below are T cell receptor beta chains from one sample, sequenced in a study of shared clonotypes between healthy human individuals. The data were produced by immunoSEQ multiplex PCR, yet TCRdb's version contains in-frame clones alone and is incomplete. The repertoire holds fewer than 600,000 clones, about four fifths seen once, with approximately 13% in the top ten. The specimen was PBMCs. These TCRs come from a middle-aged woman in good health. Some clones in this sample may be carry-over from other donors' samples. The CDR3 runs from the conserved cysteine through the conserved F or W. D genes are given only for firm matches. Size is omitted from some rows. Given values are once, few, many or a class for expanded clones.

v_call: TRBV6-6; d_call: TRBD1; clone_size: -; j_call: TRBJ1-5; cdr3_aa: CASRLDRDHQPQHF; cdr3_nt: TGTGCCAGCAGGTTAGACAGGGACCATCAGCCCCAGCATTTT
v_call: TRBV18; d_call: -; clone_size: -; j_call: TRBJ2-5; cdr3_aa: CASSPIGGQETQYF; cdr3_nt: TGTGCCAGCTCACCAATAGGGGGGCAAGAGACCCAGTACTTC
v_call: TRBV4-1; d_call: TRBD1; clone_size: -; j_call: TRBJ1-2; cdr3_aa: CASSQEVGQPTGGYTF; cdr3_nt: TGCGCCAGCAGCCAAGAGGTGGGACAGCCCACGGGCGGCTACACCTTC
v_call: TRBV6-1; d_call: TRBD1; clone_size: -; j_call: TRBJ2-2; cdr3_aa: CASSRTGVGTGELFF; cdr3_nt: TGTGCCAGCAGTCGGACAGGGGTGGGCACCGGGGAGCTGTTTTTT
v_call: TRBV28; d_call: TRBD2; clone_size: -; j_call: TRBJ2-1; cdr3_aa: CASRLTGTSGYNEQFF; cdr3_nt: TGTGCCAGCAGGCTAACCGGGACTAGCGGCTACAATGAGCAGTTCTTC
v_call: TRBV29-1; d_call: -; clone_size: -; j_call: TRBJ2-2; cdr3_aa: CSGRPTSNTGELFF; cdr3_nt: TGCAGCGGACGGCCTACATCGAACACCGGGGAGCTGTTTTTT
v_call: TRBV5-1; d_call: -; clone_size: once; j_call: TRBJ2-1; cdr3_aa: CASSLWGHEQFF; cdr3_nt: TGCGCCAGCAGCTTGTGGGGCCATGAGCAGTTCTTC
v_call: TRBV28; d_call: TRBD1; clone_size: -; j_call: TRBJ1-5; cdr3_aa: CASYGTGQYSNQPQHF; cdr3_nt: TGTGCCAGCTACGGGACAGGGCAATATAGCAATCAGCCCCAGCATTTT
v_call: TRBV19; d_call: TRBD1; clone_size: -; j_call: TRBJ2-7; cdr3_aa: CASRKGTGGWNEQYF; cdr3_nt: TGTGCCAGTAGAAAAGGGACAGGGGGCTGGAACGAGCAGTACTTC
v_call: TRBV1; d_call: -; clone_size: few; j_call: TRBJ2-7; cdr3_aa: CTSSQEGGVRVDRSYEQYF; cdr3_nt: TGCACCAGCAGCCAAGAAGGCGGGGTCAGGGTGGATCGCTCCTACGAGCAGTACTTC
v_call: TRBV19; d_call: -; clone_size: many; j_call: TRBJ1-1; cdr3_aa: CASRNPGGTNTEAFF; cdr3_nt: TGTGCCAGTAGAAACCCGGGAGGGACGAACACTGAAGCTTTCTTT
v_call: TRBV7-9; d_call: TRBD1; clone_size: -; j_call: TRBJ2-7; cdr3_aa: CASSLAGQGTYEQYF; cdr3_nt: TGTGCCAGCAGCTTAGCGGGACAGGGAACCTACGAGCAGTACTTC
v_call: TRBV18; d_call: -; clone_size: many; j_call: TRBJ2-1; cdr3_aa: CASSPGRGEQFF; cdr3_nt: TGTGCCAGCTCACCTGGTCGGGGAGAGCAGTTCTTC
v_call: TRBV15; d_call: TRBD2; clone_size: few; j_call: TRBJ2-1; cdr3_aa: CATSRGTSGSPLNNEQFF; cdr3_nt: TGTGCCACCAGCAGAGGGACTAGCGGGAGCCCCTTAAACAATGAGCAGTTCTTC
v_call: TRBV5-1; d_call: -; clone_size: -; j_call: TRBJ2-7; cdr3_aa: CASSKLGDYEQYF; cdr3_nt: TGCGCCAGCAGCAAATTGGGGGACTACGAGCAGTACTTC
v_call: TRBV7-9; d_call: -; clone_size: -; j_call: TRBJ2-6; cdr3_aa: CASSLGSGANVLTF; cdr3_nt: TGTGCCAGCAGCTTAGGTTCCGGGGCCAACGTCCTGACTTTC
v_call: TRBV7-9; d_call: TRBD1; clone_size: -; j_call: TRBJ1-2; cdr3_aa: CASSFGTDYGYTF; cdr3_nt: TGTGCCAGCAGCTTCGGGACAGACTATGGCTACACCTTC
v_call: TRBV7-8; d_call: -; clone_size: -; j_call: TRBJ2-7; cdr3_aa: CASSPRDEQYF; cdr3_nt: TGTGCCAGCAGCCCTAGGGACGAGCAGTACTTC
v_call: TRBV4-1; d_call: TRBD1; clone_size: once; j_call: TRBJ2-7; cdr3_aa: CASSQLGDRLYEQYF; cdr3_nt: TGCGCCAGCAGCCAGTTAGGGGACAGACTCTACGAGCAGTACTTC
v_call: TRBV2; d_call: -; clone_size: -; j_call: TRBJ2-7; cdr3_aa: CASSPGFYEQYF; cdr3_nt: TGTGCCAGCAGCCCAGGGTTCTACGAGCAGTACTTC
v_call: TRBV21-1; d_call: -; clone_size: once; j_call: TRBJ2-7; cdr3_aa: CASTSETPPGEQYF; cdr3_nt: TGTGCCAGCACCTCCGAGACTCCGCCGGGGGAGCAGTACTTC
v_call: TRBV28; d_call: -; clone_size: -; j_call: TRBJ2-5; cdr3_aa: CASSFPAEETQYF; cdr3_nt: TGTGCCAGCAGTTTCCCGGCAGAAGAGACCCAGTACTTC
v_call: TRBV23-1; d_call: -; clone_size: -; j_call: TRBJ1-5; cdr3_aa: CASSQSQVPISNQPQHF; cdr3_nt: TGCGCCAGCAGTCAATCTCAGGTCCCGATATCGAATCAGCCCCAGCATTTT
v_call: TRBV5-1; d_call: TRBD2; clone_size: -; j_call: TRBJ2-7; cdr3_aa: CASKKLAGEAYEQYF; cdr3_nt: TGCGCCAGCAAAAAACTCGCGGGGGAGGCCTACGAGCAGTACTTC
v_call: TRBV5-1; d_call: TRBD2; clone_size: -; j_call: TRBJ2-5; cdr3_aa: CASSSQTSGDFVETQYF; cdr3_nt: TGCGCCAGCAGCTCGCAGACTAGCGGGGACTTTGTCGAGACCCAGTACTTC
v_call: TRBV16; d_call: -; clone_size: -; j_call: TRBJ1-5; cdr3_aa: CASSQSVTLGGQPQHF; cdr3_nt: TGTGCCAGCAGCCAATCGGTTACGTTAGGGGGTCAGCCCCAGCATTTT
v_call: TRBV29-1; d_call: TRBD1; clone_size: -; j_call: TRBJ2-7; cdr3_aa: CSVWTGATYEQYF; cdr3_nt: TGCAGCGTATGGACAGGGGCCACCTACGAGCAGTACTTC
v_call: TRBV7-2; d_call: -; clone_size: -; j_call: TRBJ1-1; cdr3_aa: CASSLEGRGNTEAFF; cdr3_nt: TGTGCCAGCAGCTTAGAGGGCAGGGGGAACACTGAAGCTTTCTTT
v_call: TRBV4-2; d_call: -; clone_size: -; j_call: TRBJ2-3; cdr3_aa: CASSQAHADTQYF; cdr3_nt: TGTGCCAGCAGCCAGGCCCACGCAGATACGCAGTATTTT
v_call: TRBV14; d_call: -; clone_size: -; j_call: TRBJ2-2; cdr3_aa: CASSQAETTGELFF; cdr3_nt: TGTGCCAGCAGCCAAGCGGAAACCACCGGGGAGCTGTTTTTT
v_call: TRBV10-1; d_call: TRBD1; clone_size: -; j_call: TRBJ2-4; cdr3_aa: CASAPGQGAKNIQYF; cdr3_nt: TGCGCCAGTGCGCCGGGACAGGGGGCGAAAAACATTCAGTACTTC
v_call: TRBV30; d_call: -; clone_size: -; j_call: TRBJ1-1; cdr3_aa: CAWGVGTEAFF; cdr3_nt: TGTGCCTGGGGGGTGGGGACTGAAGCTTTCTTT
v_call: TRBV9; d_call: TRBD2; clone_size: -; j_call: TRBJ2-3; cdr3_aa: CASSSTSGRSTDTQYF; cdr3_nt: TGTGCCAGCAGCTCAACTAGCGGGAGGAGCACAGATACGCAGTATTTT
v_call: TRBV7-9; d_call: -; clone_size: -; j_call: TRBJ1-5; cdr3_aa: CASSLVGSGNQPQHF; cdr3_nt: TGTGCCAGCAGCTTAGTGGGATCGGGTAATCAGCCCCAGCATTTT
v_call: TRBV7-9; d_call: TRBD1; clone_size: many; j_call: TRBJ1-6; cdr3_aa: CASSFGQGNNSPLHF; cdr3_nt: TGTGCCAGCAGCTTCGGACAGGGGAATAATTCACCCCTCCACTTT
v_call: TRBV18; d_call: -; clone_size: -; j_call: TRBJ2-1; cdr3_aa: CASDGGANNEQFF; cdr3_nt: TGTGCCAGCGATGGTGGCGCCAACAATGAGCAGTTCTTC
v_call: TRBV28; d_call: -; clone_size: -; j_call: TRBJ2-7; cdr3_aa: CATSGHPSYEQYF; cdr3_nt: TGTGCCACTTCAGGTCATCCTTCCTACGAGCAGTACTTC
v_call: TRBV6-6; d_call: -; clone_size: -; j_call: TRBJ2-3; cdr3_aa: CASSYPGESDTQYF; cdr3_nt: TGTGCCAGCAGTTACCCAGGGGAGTCAGATACGCAGTATTTT
v_call: TRBV7-9; d_call: TRBD1; clone_size: few; j_call: TRBJ1-1; cdr3_aa: CASGTGGLGTEAFF; cdr3_nt: TGTGCCAGCGGGACAGGGGGCCTAGGCACTGAAGCTTTCTTT
v_call: TRBV20-1; d_call: TRBD2; clone_size: -; j_call: TRBJ2-1; cdr3_aa: CSAGRVEQFF; cdr3_nt: TGCAGTGCTGGGAGGGTTGAGCAGTTCTTC
v_call: TRBV7-8; d_call: -; clone_size: -; j_call: TRBJ2-7; cdr3_aa: CASSATYEQYF; cdr3_nt: TGTGCCAGCAGCGCCACCTACGAGCAGTACTTC
v_call: TRBV18; d_call: -; clone_size: -; j_call: TRBJ2-7; cdr3_aa: CASSPRQVNAYEQYF; cdr3_nt: TGTGCCAGCTCACCCCGACAGGTCAACGCTTACGAGCAGTACTTC
v_call: TRBV28; d_call: -; clone_size: -; j_call: TRBJ1-1; cdr3_aa: CASSPVMGVKTEAFF; cdr3_nt: TGTGCCAGCAGCCCCGTAATGGGGGTGAAGACTGAAGCTTTCTTT
v_call: TRBV2; d_call: -; clone_size: -; j_call: TRBJ1-1; cdr3_aa: CASSPREGYKNEAFF; cdr3_nt: TGTGCCAGCAGCCCCCGGGAAGGGTACAAAAATGAAGCTTTCTTT
v_call: TRBV5-6; d_call: -; clone_size: -; j_call: TRBJ2-5; cdr3_aa: CASSLDRFQETQYF; cdr3_nt: TGTGCCAGCAGCTTGGACAGGTTCCAAGAGACCCAGTACTTC
v_call: TRBV28; d_call: TRBD1; clone_size: -; j_call: TRBJ1-3; cdr3_aa: CASSRDRGYTIYF; cdr3_nt: TGTGCCAGCAGCCGGGACAGGGGCTACACCATATATTTT
v_call: TRBV2; d_call: -; clone_size: -; j_call: TRBJ1-1; cdr3_aa: CASSEERRRSTEAFF; cdr3_nt: TGTGCCAGCAGTGAAGAGAGACGGAGGAGCACTGAAGCTTTCTTT
v_call: TRBV15; d_call: TRBD2; clone_size: -; j_call: TRBJ2-3; cdr3_aa: CATSRVWIAGAWGTQYF; cdr3_nt: TGTGCCACCAGCAGAGTTTGGATAGCGGGAGCCTGGGGTACGCAGTATTTT
v_call: TRBV28; d_call: -; clone_size: -; j_call: TRBJ2-3; cdr3_aa: CASSLWGSSTDTQYF; cdr3_nt: TGTGCCAGCAGTTTATGGGGGTCTAGCACAGATACGCAGTATTTT
v_call: TRBV7-8; d_call: TRBD1; clone_size: few; j_call: TRBJ1-5; cdr3_aa: CASSQDRVNQPQHF; cdr3_nt: TGTGCCAGCAGCCAGGACAGGGTCAATCAGCCCCAGCATTTT